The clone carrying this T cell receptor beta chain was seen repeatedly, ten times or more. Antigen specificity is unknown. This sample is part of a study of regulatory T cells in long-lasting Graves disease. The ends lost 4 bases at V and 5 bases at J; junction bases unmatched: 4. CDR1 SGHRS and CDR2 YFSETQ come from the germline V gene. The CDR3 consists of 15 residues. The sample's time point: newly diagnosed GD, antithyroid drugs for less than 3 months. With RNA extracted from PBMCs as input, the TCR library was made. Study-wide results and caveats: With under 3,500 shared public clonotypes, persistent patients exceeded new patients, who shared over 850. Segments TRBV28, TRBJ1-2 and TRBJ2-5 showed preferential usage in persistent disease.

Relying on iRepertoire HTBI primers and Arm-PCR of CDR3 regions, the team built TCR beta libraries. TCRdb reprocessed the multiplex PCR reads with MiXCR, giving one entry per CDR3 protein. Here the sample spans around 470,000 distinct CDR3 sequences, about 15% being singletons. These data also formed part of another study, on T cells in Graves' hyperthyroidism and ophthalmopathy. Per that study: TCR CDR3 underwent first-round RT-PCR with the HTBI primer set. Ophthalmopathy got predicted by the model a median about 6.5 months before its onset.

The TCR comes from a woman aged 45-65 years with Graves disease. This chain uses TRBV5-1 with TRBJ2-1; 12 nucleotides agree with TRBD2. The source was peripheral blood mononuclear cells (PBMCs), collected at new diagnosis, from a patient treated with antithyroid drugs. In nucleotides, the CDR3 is TGCGCCAGCAGCCCCCGACTAGCGGGAGACAATGAGCAGTTCTTC. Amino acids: CASSPRLAGDNEQFF.